This T cell receptor (beta chain) originates from a study of brain T cells in children with intractable seizures. Study results and limitations: Patients' HCMV serostatus was unknown; virus specificity rests on CDR3 similarity alone. Pre- and post-surgery blood differed in depth, so pre-surgery absences may be undersampling.

The sequenced cases were selected for having the highest brain T cell transcript signatures. A note on this clone: The antigen remains unidentified.

Measured with immunoSEQ multiplex PCR; TCRdb has only the in-frame clones, and not every one. Counted here are about 80,000 clones, around 90% occurring once; the ten biggest clones make up about 24%. The V gene end was trimmed by 2 bases and the J gene end by 5 bases; junction bases not matched to a gene: 7. CDR3 size: 16 residues. Germline V gene lookup returns CDR1 WSHSY and CDR2 SAAADI. The V call is TRBV10-2, the J call TRBJ1-5, with 9 positions matching TRBD1. Sequencing was performed on peripheral blood, taken at surgery. The receptor was derived from a girl aged 2 to 9 with Rasmussen encephalitis and intractable seizures. The CDR3 region is CASSEPDRGPYQPQHF. The CDR3 region has the DNA TGCGCCAGCAGTGAGCCGGACAGGGGTCCCTATCAGCCCCAGCATTTT.